Presented here are 20 T cell receptor beta chains from one specimen sequenced in a study of blood T cell repertoires in COVID-19. Clones were sequenced by immunoSEQ multiplex PCR, and TCRdb holds only the in-frame ones, with some missing. The sample shows roughly 80,000 clones, approximately 78% of them seen only once. The sequencing sample was made of peripheral blood. The receptors derive from a human donor in a cohort sampled during active COVID-19.

The rearrangement uses TRBV27 and TRBJ1-4, with D unclear. Germline values: CDR1 MNHEY, CDR2 SMNVEV (reference sequence). V was trimmed by 5 bases and J by 10 bases, leaving 14 bases between them. This CDR3 has 13 residues. CDR3 residues: CASSPSQAGKLFF. The CDR3, as DNA: TGTGCCAGCAGTCCCTCCCAGGCCGGAAAACTGTTTTTT.

This chain links TRBV30 with TRBJ2-1; 7 nucleotides match TRBD2. The germline V gene has CDR1 GTSNPN and CDR2 SVGIG (reference sequence). There are 14 residues in the CDR3. With V trimmed by 2 bases and J by 5 bases, 6 bases remained unmatched. DNA for the CDR3: TGTGCCTGGAGTTTTGGGAGGGGCCACAATGAGCAGTTCTTC. Translating it yields CAWSFGRGHNEQFF.

The chain uses TRBV2 and TRBJ1-3; D is possibly TRBD1 (6 bases). CDR3 length: 13 amino acids. V shed 6 bases and J shed 2 bases, with 8 bases lying between them. CDR1 is SNHLY and CDR2 is FYNNEI in the germline V gene. CDR3 amino acids: CASRDSAGNTIYF. In nucleotides, the CDR3 is TGTGCCAGCAGGGACAGCGCTGGAAACACCATATATTTT. The full variable domain, its missing parts supplied by reference TRBV2 and TRBJ1-3, is EPEVTQTPSHQVTQMGQEVILRCVPISNHLYFYWYRQILGQKVEFLVSFYNNEISEKSEIFDDQFSVERPDGSNFTLKIRSTKLEDSAMYFCASRDSAGNTIYFGEGSWLTVV.

The J gene is TRBJ1-3, the V gene TRBV10-3, with D maybe TRBD1 (5 bases). Germline loops: CDR1 ENHRY, CDR2 SYGVKD. The CDR3 sequence is 13 residues long. V lost 6 bases and J lost 0, with 6 bases in between. This chain's CDR3 is CAISRDSGNTIYF. The CDR3 nucleotides are TGTGCCATCAGCAGGGACTCTGGAAACACCATATATTTT.

This rearrangement joins TRBV18 to TRBJ1-1; D possibly corresponds to TRBD1 (5 bases). The germline gives CDR1 KGHSH, CDR2 LQKENI. The V gene lost 2 bases and the J gene lost 3 bases, with 13 bases spanning the gap. The CDR3 loop spans 15 amino acids. The CDR3 DNA follows: TGTGCCAGCTCACCAGTTAGGGGTGCCGACACTGAAGCTTTCTTT. Translation: CASSPVRGADTEAFF.

The rearrangement links TRBV19 to TRBJ1-1, with TRBD1 identical over 8 bases. From germline, CDR1 is LNHDA and CDR2 SQIVND (reference sequence). The CDR3 loop spans 15 amino acids. With V trimmed by 8 bases and J by 1 base, 9 bases remained unmatched. The CDR3 DNA reads TGTGCCAGTCAGGACTGGACAGGGCAGAACACTGAAGCTTTCTTT. It yields the protein CASQDWTGQNTEAFF.

This clone showed up just a few times. The chain carries TRBV3-1 (or the pseudogene TRBV3-2) and TRBJ1-6; tentatively, D is TRBD1 (6 bases). The ends were cut back, 1 base at V and 10 bases at J, with 20 bases in the middle. Germline V gene sequence: CDR1 LGHDT, CDR2 YNNKEL (reference sequence). The CDR3 is made up of 17 amino acids. Here the CDR3 DNA reads TGTGCCAGCAGCCAAGGTCGTGGGGGCGTCGGAGGCTCACCCCTCCACTTT. This gives the protein CASSQGRGGVGGSPLHF.

This sequence joins TRBV4-2 and TRBJ2-7, with D perhaps TRBD2 (6 bases). The CDR3 has 13 amino acids. Germline CDR1 is LGHNA and CDR2 is YNFKEQ. V was clipped by 1 base and J by 2 bases, with 6 bases between them. The CDR3 region is CASSQGGTYEQYF. CDR3 in DNA: TGTGCCAGCAGCCAAGGCGGGACCTACGAGCAGTACTTC.

The chain employs TRBV18 and TRBJ1-3; D is unresolved. Germline-derived CDR1 and CDR2 are KGHSH and LQKENI. The germline V and J ends were trimmed by 2 bases and 1 base, with 9 bases remaining between them. The CDR3 has 15 amino acids. CDR3 DNA sequence: TGTGCCAGCTCACCAGGTCGTCAGTCTGGAAACACCATATATTTT. Protein product: CASSPGRQSGNTIYF.

The chain recombines TRBV7-2 with TRBJ1-2; 7 bases map to TRBD1. The V and J ends lost 5 bases and 0 bases, in that order; junction bases with no gene match: 6. Per the germline V gene, CDR1 is SGHTA and CDR2 is FQGNSA. This CDR3 is built from 15 residues. The CDR3, as DNA: TGTGCCAGCAGCCCCTCCGGACAGGCTAACTATGGCTACACCTTC. Protein sequence: CASSPSGQANYGYTF. The full variable domain, its missing parts supplied by reference TRBV7-2 and TRBJ1-2, is GAGVSQSPSNKVTEKGKDVELRCDPISGHTALYWYRQSLGQGLEFLIYFQGNSAPDKSGLPSDRFSAERTGGSVSTLTIQRTQQEDSAVYLCASSPSGQANYGYTFGSGTRLTVV.

This clone was counted between two and nine times. The rearrangement links TRBV6-2 or TRBV6-3 to TRBJ2-6, with 7 bases fitting TRBD1. The trim removed 2 bases at V and 2 bases at J, leaving 6 bases unmatched. CDR1 is MNHEY, CDR2 SVGEGT, per germline. The CDR3 extends over 17 amino acids. CDR3 sequence: CASSYRQGKTGANVLTF. The CDR3 DNA sequence: TGTGCCAGCAGTTACCGACAGGGTAAGACTGGGGCCAACGTCCTGACTTTC.

The J gene is TRBJ1-1, the V gene TRBV19; no firm D call. CDR1 and CDR2 from the germline V gene are LNHDA and SQIVND (reference sequence). The V and J ends lost 7 bases and 5 bases respectively, with 11 bases between them. This CDR3 has 12 residues. The chain's CDR3 is CASTLGGTEAFF. CDR3 sequence (DNA): TGTGCCAGTACCCTTGGAGGGACTGAAGCTTTCTTT.

CDR3 nucleotide sequence: TGTGCCAGTTCGGGAGGGTCTGGGGCCAACGTCCTGACTTTC. Amino acid sequence: CASSGGSGANVLTF. The V call is TRBV6-6, the J call TRBJ2-6; 8 bases fit TRBD2. Germline V gene sequence: CDR1 MNHNY, CDR2 SVGAGI (reference sequence). CDR3 length: 14 amino acids. J gave up 1 base and V 9 bases, and 2 bases lay outside the gene matches.

The V and J genes are TRBV7-2 and TRBJ1-2, with D possibly TRBD1 on 5 matching bases. Germline V gene data show CDR1 as SGHTA and CDR2 as FQGNSA. The CDR3 spans 14 residues. V was cut by 5 bases and J by 2 bases, with 12 bases left in between. This CDR3 reads CASSRGGRNYGYTF. In DNA, the CDR3 is TGTGCCAGCAGCCGGGGGGGTCGAAACTATGGCTACACCTTC.

The chain carries TRBV3-1 (or the pseudogene TRBV3-2) and TRBJ2-3; D ambiguous. This CDR3 spans 13 amino acids. V lost 1 base and J lost 3, with 5 bases in between. Germline-derived CDR1 and CDR2 are LGHDT and YNNKEL (reference sequence). CDR3 region: CASSQGPTDTQYF. The CDR3 DNA reads as TGTGCCAGCAGCCAAGGTCCGACAGATACGCAGTATTTT.

This chain uses TRBV19 with TRBJ1-5; D ambiguous. The CDR3 length is 15 residues. Between the trimmed V and J ends, which lost 3 bases and 1 base, there was a span of 10 bases. Germline CDR1 is LNHDA and CDR2 is SQIVND (reference sequence). CDR3 amino acids: CASSMRGESNQPQHF. The CDR3 DNA follows: TGTGCCAGTAGTATGCGCGGAGAAAGCAATCAGCCCCAGCATTTT.

This clone was recorded only once. The V and J genes are TRBV6-1 and TRBJ1-5, with a tentative D call TRBD1 (5 bases). In germline, CDR1 is MNHNS, CDR2 SASEGT. Trimming took off 1 base at V and 8 bases at J, with 12 bases between the two ends. The CDR3 runs to 14 residues. CDR3 coding DNA: TGTGCCAGCAGTGAAGTAAGGGGAGGAGAGCCCCAGCATTTT. Translation: CASSEVRGGEPQHF.

The chain uses TRBV9 and TRBJ1-6, with 9 bases identical to TRBD1. V lost 2 bases and J lost 11; bases outside the gene matches: 8. The CDR3 has 15 residues. Germline CDR1 is SGDLS and CDR2 is YYNGEE. CDR3 sequence reads: CASSVRTGANTPLHF. CDR3 in DNA: TGTGCCAGCAGCGTCAGGACAGGGGCGAATACACCCCTCCACTTT.

This chain links TRBV12-1 with TRBJ2-1; the DNA was not used to check the table's D call, TRBD1. TRBV12-1 is recorded as a pseudogene. This CDR3 has 16 amino acids. The CDR3, as DNA: TGTGCCAGCAGCCCCTCCGGACAGGGGGCTTTCGATGAGCAGTTCTTC. Amino acid sequence: CASSPSGQGAFDEQFF.

The V and J genes are TRBV6-1 and TRBJ2-3; D unclear. This CDR3 region has 13 residues. The ends were cut back, 2 bases at V and 1 base at J, with 4 bases in the middle. CDR1 MNHNS and CDR2 SASEGT come from the germline V gene. The CDR3 DNA reads as TGTGCCAGCAGTGAAACGGGCACAGATACGCAGTATTTT. Its translation: CASSETGTDTQYF.